This TCR beta chain was sequenced in a study of T cell responses to AZD1222 COVID-19 vaccine. General study results and limits: Donors, mostly white British, included more females; clonal diversity was possibly underestimated. Elevations in Spike-specific TCR breadth and depth followed administration of two AZD1222 doses.

Concerning this clone itself: Its specificity is not known.

The germline CDR1 and CDR2 sequences are MNHEY and SVGAGI. CDR3 length equals 11 residues. With 9 bases removed from V and 3 bases from J, the gap between germline ends came to 8 bases. The method was immunoSEQ multiplex PCR; TCRdb's version includes in-frame clones alone and lacks a portion of them. The sample has some 93,000 clones; approximately 90% are singletons. This chain joins TRBV6-5 and TRBJ2-5; D possibly matches TRBD1 or TRBD2 (5 bases each). The sequence was obtained from an adult who received the AZD1222 COVID-19 vaccine. Sequenced material: peripheral blood, taken 28 days after the second AZD1222 dose. CDR3 in amino acids: CASRGEETQYF. The CDR3 nucleotides read TGTGCCAGTCGAGGGGAAGAGACCCAGTACTTC.